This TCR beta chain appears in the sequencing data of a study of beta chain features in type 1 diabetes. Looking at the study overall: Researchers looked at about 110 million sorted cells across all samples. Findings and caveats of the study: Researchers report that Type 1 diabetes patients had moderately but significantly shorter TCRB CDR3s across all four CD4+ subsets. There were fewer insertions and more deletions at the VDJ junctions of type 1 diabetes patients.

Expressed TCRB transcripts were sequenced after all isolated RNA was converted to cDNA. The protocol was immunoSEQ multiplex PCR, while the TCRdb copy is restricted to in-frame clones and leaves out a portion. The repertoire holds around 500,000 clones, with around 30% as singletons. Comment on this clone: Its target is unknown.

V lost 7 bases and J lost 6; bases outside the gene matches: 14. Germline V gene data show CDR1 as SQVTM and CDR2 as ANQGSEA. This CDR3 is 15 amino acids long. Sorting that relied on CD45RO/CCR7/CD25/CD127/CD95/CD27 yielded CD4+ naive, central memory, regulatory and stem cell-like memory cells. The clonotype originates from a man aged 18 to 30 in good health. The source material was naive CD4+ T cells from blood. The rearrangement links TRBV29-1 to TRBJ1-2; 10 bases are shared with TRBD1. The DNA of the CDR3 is TGCAGCGCGGCCCTGGAGTGGACAGGGGGAGATGGCTACACCTTC. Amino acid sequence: CSAALEWTGGDGYTF.